This record looks at one T cell receptor beta chain sequence and its context. It lacks a known antigen. The input lacks base qualities; no much larger clone sits a single base away. The data belong to a study of blood T cell repertoires in COVID-19 (dated by TCRdb to about 2020). Some background on the complete study: Samples covering the acute and convalescent phases of COVID-19 were provided by collaborators in the United States, Italy and Spain. Where available, HLA class I and class II types were taken from metadata supplied by the sample provider and were not determined by assay-based typing. The repertoires were made available in a free public database intended to serve as a resource for research on the immune response to SARS-CoV-2. A de-identified subject ID, COVID-19 status, age in years and sex were almost always included in the sample metadata. Samples came from the ongoing ImmuneRACE study (first 160 participants) plus 1,254 subjects from 6 global collaborators. Subjects who had been exposed to COVID-19, were actively infected with it, or had recovered from it provided the deeply sampled blood TCRbeta repertoires that made up the dataset. The prospective study material was composed of cDNA or gDNA derived from T cells, B-cell-depleted T cells, or PBMCs.

The collaborating institutions used their own protocols to collect whole blood in K2EDTA tubes. For TCRbeta analysis, collaborators shipped samples as frozen whole blood, isolated PBMCs, or DNA extracted from either of those sample types. Including cysteine and phenylalanine, the CDR3 has 14 amino acids. Only CDR3 DNA is held: 42 bases, read in frame from base 1. V is cut by 6 bases and J by 0 bases, and the space between the germline ends is 11 bases. Sequences MNHEY (CDR1) and SVGAGI (CDR2) are obtained from the germline V gene. TCRbeta CDR3 regions were amplified from genomic DNA by means of the immunoSEQ Assay, a bias-controlled multiplex PCR. Per the original workflow: The number of nucleated cells in each sample was estimated by amplification of reference gene primers within the assay. To quantify the absolute abundance of each unique TCRbeta CDR3 rearrangement, sequence reads were collapsed and filtered. For each sample, productive Simpson clonality was calculated as the square root of Simpson's diversity index over productive rearrangements. TCRdb's version of the immuneACCESS table is confined to in-frame rearrangements and falls short of the full clone set. An unresolved V gene accounts for under half of the shortfall where checked; the remainder is of unknown origin. V and J calls and clone size are given by that table; D and trimming were obtained from the DNA. Recorded for this sample are roughly 140,000 clones; around 84% of them occurred a single time. Jointly, the top ten make up about 10% of the sample.

The full study reports these points: Clinical and demographic metadata were provided uncurated, with the amount varying by source and participant.

Sequencing used peripheral blood. In this chain, TRBV6-5 is recombined with TRBJ1-1; the best D guess is TRBD1, with 6 bases matching. This receptor was identified in a man between 60 and 70 years old with active or convalescent COVID-19. In nucleotides, the sequence is TGTGCCAGCAGGCAAGGGGGAATGAACACTGAAGCTTTCTTT. The encoded protein is CASRQGGMNTEAFF.